Listed below are T cell receptor beta chains from one sample, sequenced in a study of T cells in Graves' hyperthyroidism and ophthalmopathy. One entry per CDR3 protein, called by TCRdb with MiXCR from the multiplex PCR reads. This sample has 540,000 or so distinct CDR3 sequences, with approximately 44% found just once. The source material was peripheral blood or thyroid tissue (not recorded which). The origin of the receptors is an adult woman with Graves' disease, either hyperthyroidism or ophthalmopathy (not recorded which). Each CDR3 is given with its conserved first and last residue. Each record gives: V gene, J gene, D gene, clone size, CDR3 protein, CDR3 DNA. D genes are given only for firm matches. A row's size may be missing; if present it is once, few, many or a size class.

>TRBV7-2|TRBJ2-7|NA|once
CASSLSDRNEQYF
TGTGCCAGCAGCTTGAGTGACAGGAACGAGCAGTACTTC
>TRBV20-1|TRBJ1-5|NA|NA
CSARSENNQPQHF
TGCAGTGCTAGGTCAGAGAACAATCAGCCCCAGCATTTT
>TRBV7-4|TRBJ1-5|NA|NA
CASSLFGASNQPQHF
TGTGCCAGCAGTTTATTCGGGGCCAGCAATCAGCCCCAGCATTTT
>TRBV3-1|TRBJ1-3|NA|few
CASSQGGQLAGNTIYF
TGTGCCAGCAGCCAAGGTGGACAGCTAGCTGGAAACACCATATATTTT
>TRBV7-2|TRBJ1-4|NA|NA
CASSFRQANEKLFF
TGTGCCAGCAGCTTTCGACAGGCTAATGAAAAACTGTTTTTT
>TRBV3-1|TRBJ2-2|NA|few
CASSQERDRNTGELFF
TGTGCCAGCAGCCAAGAGCGCGACAGAAACACCGGGGAGCTGTTTTTT
>TRBV7-2|TRBJ2-7|TRBD2|NA
CASSYRGGSYEQYF
TGTGCCAGCAGCTACCGGGGGGGCTCCTACGAGCAGTACTTC
>TRBV5-6|TRBJ2-5|TRBD1|many
CASSNSGGAQETQYF
TGTGCCAGCAGCAATTCAGGGGGCGCCCAAGAGACCCAGTACTTC
>TRBV7-9|TRBJ2-2|NA|many
CASSLGRDVANTGELFF
TGTGCCAGCAGCTTAGGTCGAGATGTCGCGAACACCGGGGAGCTGTTTTTT
>TRBV20-1|TRBJ1-1|NA|NA
CSARTLNTEAFF
TGCAGTGCCAGGACGCTGAACACTGAAGCTTTCTTT
>TRBV7-8|TRBJ2-7|TRBD2|NA
CASSVEGGSGGYEQYF
TGTGCCAGCAGCGTCGAAGGCGGAAGCGGGGGTTACGAGCAGTACTTC
>TRBV7-9|TRBJ2-7|NA|many
CASSLIGVSYEQYF
TGTGCCAGCAGCTTAATTGGGGTCTCCTACGAGCAGTACTTC
>TRBV29-1|TRBJ2-7|TRBD1|NA
CSVAGQGNEQYF
TGCAGCGTAGCGGGACAGGGTAACGAGCAGTACTTC
>TRBV7-2|TRBJ2-5|TRBD1|NA
CASSAQGQGAEETQYF
TGTGCCAGCAGCGCTCAGGGACAGGGGGCGGAAGAGACCCAGTACTTC
>TRBV7-2|TRBJ1-1|TRBD1|NA
CASSLYLGRGQRTEAFF
TGTGCCAGCAGCTTATATCTTGGGCGGGGACAGCGCACTGAAGCTTTCTTT
>TRBV7-9|TRBJ1-6|TRBD1|NA
CASTRSSPWTGLSPLHF
TGTGCCAGCACCCGAAGTAGCCCCTGGACAGGTCTCTCACCCCTCCACTTT
>TRBV5-1|TRBJ2-7|TRBD1|many
CASSLTTGNVVDEQYF
TGCGCCAGCAGCCTCACGACAGGGAACGTGGTCGACGAGCAGTACTTC
>TRBV7-9|TRBJ1-2|NA|NA
CASSLVGGHEYYGYTF
TGTGCCAGCAGCTTAGTAGGAGGACATGAATACTATGGCTACACCTTC
>TRBV15|TRBJ2-2|TRBD1|many
CATSTGQGLAGELFF
TGTGCCACCAGCACGGGACAGGGGTTGGCCGGGGAGCTGTTTTTT
>TRBV12-3/TRBV12-4|TRBJ1-1|NA|many
CASSPWTVRGTEAFF
TGTGCCAGCAGTCCCTGGACAGTTAGGGGCACTGAAGCTTTCTTT
>TRBV12-3/TRBV12-4|TRBJ1-4|NA|many
CASSLINEKLFF
TGTGCCAGCAGTTTGATTAATGAAAAACTGTTTTTT
>TRBV14|TRBJ1-6|NA|once
CASSHGNSPLHF
TGTGCCAGCAGCCATGGCAATTCACCCCTCCACTTT
>TRBV19|TRBJ2-7|NA|NA
CASSTDSLGGYEQYF
TGTGCCAGTAGTACGGACAGTTTGGGGGGCTACGAGCAGTACTTC
>TRBV11-1|TRBJ2-7|TRBD2|once
CASSLIRLAGVGHEQYF
TGTGCCAGCAGTTTAATTCGGTTAGCGGGAGTTGGCCACGAGCAGTACTTC
>TRBV19|TRBJ1-2|NA|many
CASRLRRDHGYTF
TGTGCCAGTAGGTTAAGAAGGGACCATGGCTACACCTTC
>TRBV10-3|TRBJ1-1|NA|NA
CAISPGGILLNTEAFF
TGTGCCATCAGTCCTGGGGGTATACTGTTAAACACTGAAGCTTTCTTT
>TRBV4-1|TRBJ2-5|TRBD1|many
CASRGTAAAAQYF
TGCGCCAGCAGAGGGACAGCGGCAGCGGCCCAGTACTTC
>TRBV2|TRBJ2-5|NA|many
CASSASMETQYF
TGTGCCAGCAGTGCTTCTATGGAGACCCAGTACTTC
>TRBV15|TRBJ1-4|TRBD1|NA
CATSRDSGTGGGKLFF
TGTGCCACCAGCAGAGATTCCGGGACAGGAGGGGGAAAACTGTTTTTT